The present TCR beta chain was sequenced within a study of cytomegalovirus exposure and HLA in healthy donors. Researchers ran the PCR with 60 Vbeta and 13 Jbeta primers. Produced via immunoSEQ multiplex PCR; TCRdb's table is partial and in-frame only. The sample contains roughly 140,000 clones, about three fifths of which appear only once. CDR3 size: 9 residues. The germline gives CDR1 WNHNN, CDR2 SYGVQD (reference sequence). The V end lost 3 bases, the J end lost 13 bases, and 4 bases lay between the germline ends. This rearrangement joins TRBV10-1 to TRBJ2-1, with D unresolved. The specimen sequenced was PBMCs. The sequence derives from a woman younger than 45 in good health and CMV-seropositive. Here the CDR3 DNA reads TGCGCCAGCAGTGATCCTCAGTTCTTC. Its protein product is CASSDPQFF.